This TCR beta chain appears in the sequencing data of a study of shared clonotypes between healthy human individuals. Naive CD8 cells lacked CD45RO, underwent positive selection for CCR7 and left out terminally differentiated effector memory CD45RA+ cells. Germline V gene data show CDR1 as MNHEY and CDR2 as SVGAGI. The CDR3 runs to 13 residues. V was trimmed by 8 bases and J by 5 bases, leaving 16 bases between them. Clones were sequenced by immunoSEQ multiplex PCR, and TCRdb holds only the in-frame ones, with some missing. Of about 2.2 million clones detected, about 93% appear once; the ten largest clones hold 1.7%.

V is TRBV6-5 and J is TRBJ2-7; D is perhaps TRBD2 (5 bases). The sequence was collected from a young man in good health. Some clones in this sample may be carry-over from other donors' samples. Sequences were obtained from naive CD8+ T cells from PBMCs. The CDR3, as DNA: TGTGCCAGCGGACTGTCGGAAGGGAACGAGCAGTACTTC. Translated: CASGLSEGNEQYF.